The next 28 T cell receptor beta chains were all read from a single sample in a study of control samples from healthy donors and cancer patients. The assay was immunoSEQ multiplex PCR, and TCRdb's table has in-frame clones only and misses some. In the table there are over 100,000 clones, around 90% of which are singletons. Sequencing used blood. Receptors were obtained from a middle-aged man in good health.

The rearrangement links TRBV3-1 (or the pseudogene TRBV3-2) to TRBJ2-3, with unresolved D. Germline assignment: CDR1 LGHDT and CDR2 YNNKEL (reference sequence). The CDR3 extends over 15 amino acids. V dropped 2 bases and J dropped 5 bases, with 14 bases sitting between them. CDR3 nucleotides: TGTGCCAGCAGCCAATCTTACCTAGTGCTAGATACGCAGTATTTT. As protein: CASSQSYLVLDTQYF.

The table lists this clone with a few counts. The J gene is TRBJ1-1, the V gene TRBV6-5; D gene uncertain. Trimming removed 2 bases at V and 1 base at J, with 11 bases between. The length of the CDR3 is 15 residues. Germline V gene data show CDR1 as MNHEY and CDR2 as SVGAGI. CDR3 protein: CASSYGRGRNTEAFF. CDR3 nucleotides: TGTGCCAGCAGTTACGGTCGAGGCAGGAACACTGAAGCTTTCTTT.

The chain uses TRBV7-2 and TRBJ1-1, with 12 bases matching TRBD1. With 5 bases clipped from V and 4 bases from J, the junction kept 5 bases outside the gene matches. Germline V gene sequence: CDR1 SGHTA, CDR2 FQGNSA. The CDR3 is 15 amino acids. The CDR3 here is CASSRDRGRFTEAFF. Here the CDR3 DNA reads TGTGCCAGCAGCCGGGACAGGGGGCGATTCACTGAAGCTTTCTTT.

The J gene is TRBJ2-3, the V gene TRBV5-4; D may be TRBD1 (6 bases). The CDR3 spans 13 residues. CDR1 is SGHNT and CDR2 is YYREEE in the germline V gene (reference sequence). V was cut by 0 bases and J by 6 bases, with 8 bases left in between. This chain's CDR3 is CASSLVGGDTQYF. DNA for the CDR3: TGTGCCAGCAGCTTGGTAGGGGGTGATACGCAGTATTTT.

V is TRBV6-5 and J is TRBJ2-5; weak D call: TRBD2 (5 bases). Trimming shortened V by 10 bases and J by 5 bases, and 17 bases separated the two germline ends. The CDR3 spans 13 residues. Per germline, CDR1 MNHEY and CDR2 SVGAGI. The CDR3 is CATQVRVRETQYF. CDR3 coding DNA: TGTGCCACCCAGGTGAGGGTTCGGGAGACCCAGTACTTC.

The CDR3 coding sequence is TGTGCCAGCAGTTTAATTCTCCCCAATTCCTACGAGCAGTACTTC. Amino acid sequence: CASSLILPNSYEQYF. The J gene is TRBJ2-7, the V gene TRBV27; D not certain. The CDR3 loop spans 15 amino acids. Trimming cost V 2 bases and J 1 base, with 12 bases left between them. CDR1 MNHEY and CDR2 SMNVEV come from the germline V gene (reference sequence).

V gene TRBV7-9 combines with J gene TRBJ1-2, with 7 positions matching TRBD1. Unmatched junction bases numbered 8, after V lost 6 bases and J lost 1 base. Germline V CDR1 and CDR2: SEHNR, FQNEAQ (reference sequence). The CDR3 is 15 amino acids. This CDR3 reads CASRGQTKFNYGYTF. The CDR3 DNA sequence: TGTGCCAGCAGGGGACAGACGAAGTTTAACTATGGCTACACCTTC.

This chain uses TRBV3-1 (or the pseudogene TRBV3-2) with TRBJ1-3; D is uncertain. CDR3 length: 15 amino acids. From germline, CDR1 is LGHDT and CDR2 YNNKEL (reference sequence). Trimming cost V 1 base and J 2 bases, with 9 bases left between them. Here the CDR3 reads CASSQVQVTGNTIYF. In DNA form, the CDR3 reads TGTGCCAGCAGCCAAGTTCAAGTTACTGGAAACACCATATATTTT.

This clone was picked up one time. Here the CDR3 reads CASSLGGTYGYTF. CDR3 DNA sequence: TGTGCCAGCAGCTTAGGAGGCACCTATGGCTACACCTTC. The chain combines TRBV7-2 with TRBJ1-2; D remains unclear. The V gene's germline CDR1 is SGHTA and CDR2 FQGNSA. V lost 1 base, J lost 4 bases, and 7 bases lay in between. The CDR3 loop spans 13 amino acids.

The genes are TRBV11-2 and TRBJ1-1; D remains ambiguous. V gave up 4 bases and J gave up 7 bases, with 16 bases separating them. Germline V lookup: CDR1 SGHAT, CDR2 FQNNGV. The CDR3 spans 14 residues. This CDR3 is CASSSFGVYGEAFF. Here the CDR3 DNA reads TGTGCCAGCAGCTCGTTTGGGGTCTATGGTGAAGCTTTCTTT.

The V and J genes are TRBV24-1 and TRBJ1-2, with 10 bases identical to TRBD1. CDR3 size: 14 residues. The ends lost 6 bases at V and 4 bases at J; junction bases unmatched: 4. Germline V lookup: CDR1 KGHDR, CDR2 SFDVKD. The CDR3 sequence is CATSSGQGGYGYTF. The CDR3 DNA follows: TGTGCCACCAGTTCTGGACAGGGGGGCTATGGCTACACCTTC.

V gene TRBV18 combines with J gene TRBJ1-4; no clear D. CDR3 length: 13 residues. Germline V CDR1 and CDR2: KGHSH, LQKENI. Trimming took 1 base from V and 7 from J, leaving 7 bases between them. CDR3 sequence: CASSPLGGEKLFF. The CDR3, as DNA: TGTGCCAGCTCACCACTGGGTGGTGAAAAACTGTTTTTT. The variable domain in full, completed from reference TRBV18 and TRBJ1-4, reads NAGVMQNPRHLVRRRGQEARLRCSPMKGHSHVYWYRQLPEEGLKFMVYLQKENIIDESGMPKERFSAEFPKEGPSILRIQQVVRGDSAAYFCASSPLGGEKLFFGSGTQLSVL.

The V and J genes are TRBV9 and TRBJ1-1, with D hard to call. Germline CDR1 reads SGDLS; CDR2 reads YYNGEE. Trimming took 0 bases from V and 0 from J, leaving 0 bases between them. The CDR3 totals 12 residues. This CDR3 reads CASSVVNTEAFF. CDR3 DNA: TGTGCCAGCAGCGTAGTGAACACTGAAGCTTTCTTT.

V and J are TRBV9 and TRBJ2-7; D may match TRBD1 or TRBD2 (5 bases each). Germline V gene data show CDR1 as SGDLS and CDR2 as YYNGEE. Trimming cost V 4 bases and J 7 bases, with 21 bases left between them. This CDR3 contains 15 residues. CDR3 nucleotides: TGTGCCAGCAGCCCTCAAGGGCCCCCTGGGGGTGAGCAGTACTTC. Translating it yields CASSPQGPPGGEQYF.

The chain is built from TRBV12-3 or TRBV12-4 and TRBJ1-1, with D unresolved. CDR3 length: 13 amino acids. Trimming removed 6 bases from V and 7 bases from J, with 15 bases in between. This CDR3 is CASSLGRVGEAFF. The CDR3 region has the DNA TGTGCCAGCAGCCTAGGGAGGGTAGGTGAAGCTTTCTTT.

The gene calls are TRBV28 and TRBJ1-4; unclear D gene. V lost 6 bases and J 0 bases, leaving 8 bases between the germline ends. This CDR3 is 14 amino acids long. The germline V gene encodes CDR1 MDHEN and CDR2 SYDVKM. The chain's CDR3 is CASSIQTTNEKLFF. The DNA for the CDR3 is TGTGCCAGCAGCATACAGACAACTAATGAAAAACTGTTTTTT.

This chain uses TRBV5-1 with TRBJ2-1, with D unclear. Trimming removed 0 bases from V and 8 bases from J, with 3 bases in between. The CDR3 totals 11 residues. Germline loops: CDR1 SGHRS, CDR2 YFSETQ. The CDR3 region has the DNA TGCGCCAGCAGCTTGGAGGATGAGCAGTTCTTC. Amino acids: CASSLEDEQFF.

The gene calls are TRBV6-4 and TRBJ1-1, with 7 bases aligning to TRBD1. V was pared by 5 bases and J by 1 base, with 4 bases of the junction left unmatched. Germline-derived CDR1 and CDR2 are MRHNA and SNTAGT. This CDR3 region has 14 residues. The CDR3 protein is CASSSSGGNTEAFF. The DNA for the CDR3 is TGTGCCAGCAGTTCATCAGGGGGGAACACTGAAGCTTTCTTT.

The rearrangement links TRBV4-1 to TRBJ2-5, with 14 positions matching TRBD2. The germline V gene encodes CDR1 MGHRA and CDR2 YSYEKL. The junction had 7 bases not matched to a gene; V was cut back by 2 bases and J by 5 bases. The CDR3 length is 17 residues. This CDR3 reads CASSQWTSGGLVETQYF. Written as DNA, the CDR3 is TGCGCCAGCAGCCAATGGACTAGCGGGGGGCTGGTTGAGACCCAGTACTTC.

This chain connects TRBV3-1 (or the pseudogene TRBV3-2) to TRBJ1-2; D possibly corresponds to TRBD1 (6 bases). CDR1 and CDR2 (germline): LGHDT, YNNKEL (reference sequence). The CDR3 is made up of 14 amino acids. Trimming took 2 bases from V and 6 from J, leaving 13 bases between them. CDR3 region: CASSQRDGGDGYTF. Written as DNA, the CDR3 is TGTGCCAGCAGCCAAAGAGACGGGGGCGATGGCTACACCTTC.

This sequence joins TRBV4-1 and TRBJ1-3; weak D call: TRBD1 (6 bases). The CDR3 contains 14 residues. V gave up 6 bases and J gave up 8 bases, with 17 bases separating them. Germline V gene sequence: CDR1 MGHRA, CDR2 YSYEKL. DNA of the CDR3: TGCGCCAGCAGTTCTGGGACATTGGGAGACACCATATATTTT. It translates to CASSSGTLGDTIYF.

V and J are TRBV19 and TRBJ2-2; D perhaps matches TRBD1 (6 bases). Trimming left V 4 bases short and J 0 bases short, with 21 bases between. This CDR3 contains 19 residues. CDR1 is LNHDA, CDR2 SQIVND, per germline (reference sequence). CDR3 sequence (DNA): TGTGCCAGTAGTAATCGCGGAGGACAGACTTATGCGAACACCGGGGAGCTGTTTTTT. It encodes CASSNRGGQTYANTGELFF.

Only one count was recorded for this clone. The CDR3 DNA sequence: TGTGCCAGCAGTGAAGCGTGGGGGGCGGTGAGAGGCTACACCTTC. Translation: CASSEAWGAVRGYTF. The genes are TRBV6-1 and TRBJ1-2; maybe TRBD1 (6 bases). V was clipped by 0 bases and J by 8 bases, with 16 bases between them. The V gene's germline CDR1 is MNHNS and CDR2 SASEGT. There are 15 residues in the CDR3.

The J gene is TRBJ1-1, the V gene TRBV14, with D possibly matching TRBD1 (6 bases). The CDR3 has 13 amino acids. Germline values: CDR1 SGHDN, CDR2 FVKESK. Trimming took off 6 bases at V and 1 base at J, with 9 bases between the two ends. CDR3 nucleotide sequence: TGTGCCAGCAGTCGGGGACAGAACACTGAAGCTTTCTTT. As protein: CASSRGQNTEAFF.

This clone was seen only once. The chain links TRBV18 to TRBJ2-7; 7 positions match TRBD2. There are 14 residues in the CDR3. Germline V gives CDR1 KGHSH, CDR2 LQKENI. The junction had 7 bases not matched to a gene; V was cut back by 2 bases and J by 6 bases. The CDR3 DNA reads TGTGCCAGCTCACCAGGGGGGGGTTGGAGCGAGCAGTACTTC. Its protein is CASSPGGGWSEQYF. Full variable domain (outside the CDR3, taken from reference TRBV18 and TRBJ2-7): NAGVMQNPRHLVRRRGQEARLRCSPMKGHSHVYWYRQLPEEGLKFMVYLQKENIIDESGMPKERFSAEFPKEGPSILRIQQVVRGDSAAYFCASSPGGGWSEQYFGPGTRLTVT.

The CDR3 region has the DNA TGTGCCAGCACCTTTCGACTACCCTACACCGGGGAGCTGTTTTTT. It encodes CASTFRLPYTGELFF. The rearrangement joins TRBV2 to TRBJ2-2, with D possibly TRBD2 on 5 matching bases. There are 15 residues in the CDR3. Trimming took off 7 bases at V and 3 bases at J, with 15 bases between the two ends. Germline V gene data show CDR1 as SNHLY and CDR2 as FYNNEI.

CDR3 sequence reads: CASSLNEGNTQYF. The CDR3 DNA reads TGCGCCAGCAGCTTGAATGAGGGAAATACGCAGTATTTT. The V call is TRBV5-1, the J call TRBJ2-3; weak D call: TRBD2 (5 bases). Germline V gives CDR1 SGHRS, CDR2 YFSETQ. The CDR3 is made up of 13 amino acids. Trimming left V 1 base short and J 7 bases short, with 10 bases between. The whole variable domain, filled in from reference TRBV5-1 and TRBJ2-3, reads KAGVTQTPRYLIKTRGQQVTLSCSPISGHRSVSWYQQTPGQGLQFLFEYFSETQRNKGNFPGRFSGRQFSNSRSEMNVSTLELGDSALYLCASSLNEGNTQYFGPGTRLTVL.

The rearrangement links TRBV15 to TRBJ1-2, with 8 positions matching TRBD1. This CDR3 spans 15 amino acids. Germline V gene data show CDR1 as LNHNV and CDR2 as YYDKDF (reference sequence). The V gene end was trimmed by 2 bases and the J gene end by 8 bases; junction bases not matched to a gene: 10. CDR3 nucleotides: TGTGCCACCAGCAGAATAATCCAGGGGGCAGAAGGCTACACCTTC. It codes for CATSRIIQGAEGYTF.